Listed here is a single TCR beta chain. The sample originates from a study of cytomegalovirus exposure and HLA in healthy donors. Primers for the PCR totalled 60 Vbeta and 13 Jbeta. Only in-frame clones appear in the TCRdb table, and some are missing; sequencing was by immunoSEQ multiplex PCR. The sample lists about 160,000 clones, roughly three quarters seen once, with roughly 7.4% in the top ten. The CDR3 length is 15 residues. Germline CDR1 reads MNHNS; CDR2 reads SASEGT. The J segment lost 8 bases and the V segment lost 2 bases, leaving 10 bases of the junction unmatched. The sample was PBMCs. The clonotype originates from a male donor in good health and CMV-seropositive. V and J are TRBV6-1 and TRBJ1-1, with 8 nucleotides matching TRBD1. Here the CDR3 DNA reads TGTGCCAGCAGTGAACAAATGGACAGGGCTGGGGAAGCTTTCTTT. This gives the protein CASSEQMDRAGEAFF.